This entry features one TCR beta chain sequence. Its specificity is unknown. Germline V CDR1 and CDR2: SQVTM, ANQGSEA. V gave up 7 bases and J gave up 4 bases; unmatched junction bases: 7. The CDR3 is made up of 13 amino acids. This specimen comes from a study of T cell responses to AZD1222 COVID-19 vaccine. Regarding the study as a whole: Vaccine-associated CD4 TCRs spanned spike, dominant at 160-218 and 743-854. Donors were mostly white British, more females; clonal diversity possibly underestimated. With two AZD1222 doses given, Spike-specific TCR breadth and depth both rose. Baseline serology detected seropositivity in only six AZD1222 recipients.

TCRdb's table, derived via immunoSEQ multiplex PCR, lists solely in-frame clones and lacks some. The data show tens of thousands of clones, with 85% to 90% seen just once and 9.3% held by the top ten. This receptor was taken from an adult who received the AZD1222 COVID-19 vaccine. Sequencing was performed on peripheral blood, taken 28 days after the second AZD1222 dose. This chain links TRBV29-1 with TRBJ2-1, with TRBD1 identical over 7 bases. In DNA, the CDR3 is TGCAGCGGACGACAGGGTTCATACAATGAGCAGTTCTTC. Translating gives CSGRQGSYNEQFF.